This paragraph reports one T cell receptor (beta chain). Antigen specificity is unknown. Researchers attached unique molecular identifiers to individual cDNA molecules. TCRdb processed the 5' RACE reads anew with MiXCR; each CDR3 protein has one entry. Of 100,000 to 120,000 distinct CDR3 sequences in the sample, about 12% were seen once. This record belongs to a study of early T cells in non-severe SARS-CoV-2 infection. Study-level points and caveats: Anti-spike CD8 responses were favored in VDJdb matching, and private and CD4 specificities were missed.

The CDR3 spans 15 residues. The V and J ends lost 7 bases and 4 bases, in that order; junction bases with no gene match: 9. Germline V CDR1 and CDR2: MGHDK, SYGVNS. The sequence derives from an adult who was a healthcare worker with PCR-confirmed SARS-CoV-2 infection or an uninfected control (not recorded which). The chain carries TRBV25-1 and TRBJ1-1; 10 positions match TRBD1. This specimen consisted of whole blood, obtained at baseline. The CDR3 region is CASTRQGARITEAFF. CDR3 sequence (DNA): TGTGCCAGCACTAGACAGGGGGCGCGGATCACTGAAGCTTTCTTT.